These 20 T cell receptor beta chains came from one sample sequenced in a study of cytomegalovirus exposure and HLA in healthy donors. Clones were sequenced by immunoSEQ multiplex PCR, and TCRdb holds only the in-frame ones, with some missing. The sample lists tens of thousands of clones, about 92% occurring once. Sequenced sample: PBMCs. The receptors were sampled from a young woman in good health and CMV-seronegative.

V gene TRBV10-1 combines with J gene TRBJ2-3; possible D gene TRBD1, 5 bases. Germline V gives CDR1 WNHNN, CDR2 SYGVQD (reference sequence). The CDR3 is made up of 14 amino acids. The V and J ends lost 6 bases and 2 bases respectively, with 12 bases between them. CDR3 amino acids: CASSPDRITDTQYF. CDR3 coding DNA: TGCGCCAGCAGCCCCGACAGAATCACAGATACGCAGTATTTT.

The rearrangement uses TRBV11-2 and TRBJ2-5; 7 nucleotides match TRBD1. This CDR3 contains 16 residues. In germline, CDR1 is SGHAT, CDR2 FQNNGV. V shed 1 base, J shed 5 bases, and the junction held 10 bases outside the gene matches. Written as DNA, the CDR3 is TGTGCCAGCAGCTTAGTTCCCAGGGGGAAGATCGAGACCCAGTACTTC. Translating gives CASSLVPRGKIETQYF. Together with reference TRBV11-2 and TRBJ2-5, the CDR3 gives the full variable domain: EAGVAQSPRYKIIEKRQSVAFWCNPISGHATLYWYQQILGQGPKLLIQFQNNGVVDDSQLPKDRFSAERLKGVDSTLKIQPAKLEDSAVYLCASSLVPRGKIETQYFGPGTRLLVL.

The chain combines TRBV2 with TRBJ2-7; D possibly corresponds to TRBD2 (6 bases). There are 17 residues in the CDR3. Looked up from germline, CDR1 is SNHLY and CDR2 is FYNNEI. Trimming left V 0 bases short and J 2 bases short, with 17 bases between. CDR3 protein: CASSEAPVEGPTYEQYF. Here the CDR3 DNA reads TGTGCCAGCAGTGAAGCTCCGGTGGAGGGGCCAACCTACGAGCAGTACTTC.

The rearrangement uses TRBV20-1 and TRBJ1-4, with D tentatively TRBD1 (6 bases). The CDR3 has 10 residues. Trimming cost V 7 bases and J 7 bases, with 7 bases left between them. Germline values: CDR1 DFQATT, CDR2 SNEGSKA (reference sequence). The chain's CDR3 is CSGGGEKLFF. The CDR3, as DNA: TGCAGTGGAGGGGGTGAAAAACTGTTTTTT.

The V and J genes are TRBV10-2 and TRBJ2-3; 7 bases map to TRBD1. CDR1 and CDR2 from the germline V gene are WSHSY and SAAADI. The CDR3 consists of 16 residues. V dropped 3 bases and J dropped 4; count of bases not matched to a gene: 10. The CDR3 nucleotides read TGCGCCAGCAGTGATCTCCGGGACAGCGGATCAGATACGCAGTATTTT. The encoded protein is CASSDLRDSGSDTQYF.

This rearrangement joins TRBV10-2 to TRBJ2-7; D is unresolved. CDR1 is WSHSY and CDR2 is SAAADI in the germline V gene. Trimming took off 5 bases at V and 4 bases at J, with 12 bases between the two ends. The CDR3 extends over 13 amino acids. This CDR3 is CASSRPKEYEQYF. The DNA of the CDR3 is TGCGCCAGCAGTCGCCCAAAAGAGTACGAGCAGTACTTC.

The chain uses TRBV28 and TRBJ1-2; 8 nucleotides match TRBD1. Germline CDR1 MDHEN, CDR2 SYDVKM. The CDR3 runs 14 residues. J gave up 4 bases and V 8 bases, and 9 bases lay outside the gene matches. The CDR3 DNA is TGTGCCAGCTCAGAGACAGGGGTGGGCTATGGCTACACCTTC. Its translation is CASSETGVGYGYTF.

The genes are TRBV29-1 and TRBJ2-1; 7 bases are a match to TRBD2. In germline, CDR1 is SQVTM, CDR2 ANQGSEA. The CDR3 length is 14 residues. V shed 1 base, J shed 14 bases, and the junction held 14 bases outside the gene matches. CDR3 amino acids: CSVEAVASGHSEFF. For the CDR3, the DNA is TGCAGCGTTGAAGCGGTGGCTAGCGGTCATTCGGAGTTCTTC.

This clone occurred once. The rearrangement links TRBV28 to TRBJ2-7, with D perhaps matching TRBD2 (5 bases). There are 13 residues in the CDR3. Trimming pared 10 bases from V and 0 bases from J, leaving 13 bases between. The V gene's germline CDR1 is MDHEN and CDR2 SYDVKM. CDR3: CAIKSGYSYEQYF. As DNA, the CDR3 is TGTGCCATCAAAAGCGGTTACTCCTACGAGCAGTACTTC.

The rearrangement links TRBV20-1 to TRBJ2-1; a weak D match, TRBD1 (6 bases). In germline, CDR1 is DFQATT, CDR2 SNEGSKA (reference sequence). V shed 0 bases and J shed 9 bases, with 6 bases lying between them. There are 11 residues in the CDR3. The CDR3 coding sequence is TGCAGTGCTAGAGAGGGGGCTGAGCAGTTCTTC. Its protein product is CSAREGAEQFF.

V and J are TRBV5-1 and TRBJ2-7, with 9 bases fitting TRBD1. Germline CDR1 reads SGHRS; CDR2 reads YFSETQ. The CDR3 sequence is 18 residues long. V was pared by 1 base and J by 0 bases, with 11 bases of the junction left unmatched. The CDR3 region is CASSLYNAGTGTSYEQYF. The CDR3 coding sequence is TGCGCCAGCAGCTTGTATAACGCGGGGACAGGGACCTCCTACGAGCAGTACTTC.

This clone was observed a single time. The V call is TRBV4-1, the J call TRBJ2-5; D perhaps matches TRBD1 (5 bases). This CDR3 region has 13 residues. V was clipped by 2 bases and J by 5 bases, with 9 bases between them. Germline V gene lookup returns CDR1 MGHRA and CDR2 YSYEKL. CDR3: CASSQRGDETQYF. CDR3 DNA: TGCGCCAGCAGCCAAAGGGGCGATGAGACCCAGTACTTC.

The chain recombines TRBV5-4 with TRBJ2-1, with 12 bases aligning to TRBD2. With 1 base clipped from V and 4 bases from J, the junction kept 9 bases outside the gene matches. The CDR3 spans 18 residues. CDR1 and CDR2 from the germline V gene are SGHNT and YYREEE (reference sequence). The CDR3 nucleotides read TGTGCCAGCAGCTTGAGAACTAGCGGGGGGTCCGGGTACAATGAGCAGTTCTTC. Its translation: CASSLRTSGGSGYNEQFF.

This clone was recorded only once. The CDR3: CASSRDWTYEQYF. DNA for the CDR3: TGTGCCAGTAGTAGGGACTGGACCTACGAGCAGTACTTC. This rearrangement joins TRBV19 to TRBJ2-7; a possible D gene is TRBD2 (6 bases). CDR1 is LNHDA, CDR2 SQIVND, per germline (reference sequence). This CDR3 is built from 13 residues. The V end lost 4 bases, the J end lost 2 bases, and 9 bases lay between the germline ends.

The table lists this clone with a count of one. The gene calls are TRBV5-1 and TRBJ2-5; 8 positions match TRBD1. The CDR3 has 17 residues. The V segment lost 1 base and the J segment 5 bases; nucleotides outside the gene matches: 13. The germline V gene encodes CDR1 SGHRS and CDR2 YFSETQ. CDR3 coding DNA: TGCGCCAGCAGCTTGACGTTGGCAGGGGGCGCGCGGGAGACCCAGTACTTC. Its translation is CASSLTLAGGARETQYF.

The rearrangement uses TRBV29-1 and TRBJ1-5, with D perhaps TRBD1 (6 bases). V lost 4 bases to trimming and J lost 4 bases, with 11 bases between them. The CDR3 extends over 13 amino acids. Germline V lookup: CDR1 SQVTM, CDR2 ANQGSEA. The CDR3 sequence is CSVGTAKNQPQHF. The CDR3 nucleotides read TGCAGCGTTGGGACAGCCAAGAATCAGCCCCAGCATTTT.

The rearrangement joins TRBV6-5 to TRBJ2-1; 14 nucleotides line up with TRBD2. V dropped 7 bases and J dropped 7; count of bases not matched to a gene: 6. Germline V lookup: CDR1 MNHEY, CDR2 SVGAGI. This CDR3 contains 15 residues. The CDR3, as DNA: TGTGCCAGCACCCCGAGGACTAGCGGGGGGAATGAGCAGTTCTTC. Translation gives CASTPRTSGGNEQFF.

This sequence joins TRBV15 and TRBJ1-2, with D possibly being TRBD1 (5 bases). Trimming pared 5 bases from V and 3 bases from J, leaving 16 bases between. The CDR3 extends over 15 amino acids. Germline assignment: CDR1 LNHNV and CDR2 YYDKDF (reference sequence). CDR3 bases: TGTGCCACCAGCCCAGACCAGGGTTACTACTATGGCTACACCTTC. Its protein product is CATSPDQGYYYGYTF.

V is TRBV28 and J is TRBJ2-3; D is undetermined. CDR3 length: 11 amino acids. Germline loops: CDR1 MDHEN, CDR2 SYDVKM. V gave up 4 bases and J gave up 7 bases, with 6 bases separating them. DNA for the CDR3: TGTGCCAGCAGTTATGAGTATACGCAGTATTTT. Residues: CASSYEYTQYF.

The CDR3 DNA sequence: TGTGCCAGCAGCCAAGGCGGGGGGGATCAAGAGACCCAGTACTTC. It encodes CASSQGGGDQETQYF. The V call is TRBV4-2, the J call TRBJ2-5; TRBD2 agrees at 9 bases. CDR3 size: 15 residues. CDR1 LGHNA and CDR2 YNFKEQ come from the germline V gene. Trimming took 1 base from V and 2 from J; bases not matched to a gene: 2.